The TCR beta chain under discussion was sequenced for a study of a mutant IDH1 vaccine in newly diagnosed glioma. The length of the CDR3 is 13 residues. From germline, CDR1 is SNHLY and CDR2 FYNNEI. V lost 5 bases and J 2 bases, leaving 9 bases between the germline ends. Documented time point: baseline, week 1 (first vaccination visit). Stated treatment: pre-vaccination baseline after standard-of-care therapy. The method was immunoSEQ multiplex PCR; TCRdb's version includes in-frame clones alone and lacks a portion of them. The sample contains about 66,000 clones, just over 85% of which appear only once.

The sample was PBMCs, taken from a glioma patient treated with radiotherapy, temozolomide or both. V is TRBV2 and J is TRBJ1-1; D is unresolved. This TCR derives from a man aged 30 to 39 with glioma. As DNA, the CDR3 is TGTGCCAGCAGTTTGGGAGATAACACTGAAGCTTTCTTT. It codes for CASSLGDNTEAFF. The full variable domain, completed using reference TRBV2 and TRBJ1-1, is EPEVTQTPSHQVTQMGQEVILRCVPISNHLYFYWYRQILGQKVEFLVSFYNNEISEKSEIFDDQFSVERPDGSNFTLKIRSTKLEDSAMYFCASSLGDNTEAFFGQGTRLTVV.